This T cell receptor beta chain is drawn from a study of shared clonotypes between healthy human individuals. The CDR3 spans 14 residues. The germline V gene has CDR1 MGHRA and CDR2 YSYEKL. V was pared by 4 bases and J by 6 bases, with 15 bases between. This table comes from immunoSEQ multiplex PCR, and its TCRdb copy is limited to in-frame clones, with some not included. The sample has 2 million to 2.5 million clones, 85% to 95% seen once. CD4+ cells were split into CD45RA+ naive and CD45RA-negative memory subsets. This chain connects TRBV4-1 to TRBJ1-2; D may be TRBD1 (5 bases). This receptor was identified in a man aged 18 to 30 in good health. Some clones in this sample may be carry-over from other donors' samples. Sample: naive CD4+ T cells from PBMCs. Subset: CD45RA+ positively selected. CDR3 coding DNA: TGCGCCAGCAGCCCACGGGACGGAACAAATGGCTACACCTTC. Its translation is CASSPRDGTNGYTF.